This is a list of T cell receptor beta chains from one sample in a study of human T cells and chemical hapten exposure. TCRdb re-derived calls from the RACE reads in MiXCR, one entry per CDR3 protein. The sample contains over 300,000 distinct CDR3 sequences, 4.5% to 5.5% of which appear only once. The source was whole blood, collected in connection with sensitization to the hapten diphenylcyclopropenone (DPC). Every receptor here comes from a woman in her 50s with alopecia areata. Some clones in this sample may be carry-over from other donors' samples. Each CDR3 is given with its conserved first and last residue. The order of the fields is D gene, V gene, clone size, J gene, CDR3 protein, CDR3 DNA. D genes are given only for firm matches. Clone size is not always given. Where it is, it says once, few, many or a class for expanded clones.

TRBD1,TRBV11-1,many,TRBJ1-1,CASSLMGQGERAFF,TGTGCCAGCAGCTTAATGGGACAGGGGGAGCGAGCTTTCTTT
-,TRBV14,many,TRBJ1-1,CASSQGPPFLAFF,TGTGCCAGCAGCCAAGGCCCCCCGTTTCTGGCTTTCTTT
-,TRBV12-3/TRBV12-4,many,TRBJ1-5,CASSLRIRDQPQHF,TGTGCCAGCAGTTTGAGGATAAGGGATCAGCCCCAGCATTTT
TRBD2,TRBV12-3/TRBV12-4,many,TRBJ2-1,CASSPLAGSYNEQFF,TGTGCCAGCAGTCCTCTAGCGGGGTCCTACAATGAGCAGTTCTTC
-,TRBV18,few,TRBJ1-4,CASSPRRTNEKLFF,TGTGCCAGCTCACCTCGGCGAACTAATGAAAAACTGTTTTTT
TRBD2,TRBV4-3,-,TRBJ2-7,CASSRASGASYEQYF,TGCGCCAGCAGCCGGGCTAGCGGGGCCTCCTACGAGCAGTACTTC
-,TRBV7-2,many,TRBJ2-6,CASSSGLSGANVLTF,TGTGCCAGCAGCTCAGGGCTCTCTGGGGCCAACGTCCTGACTTTC
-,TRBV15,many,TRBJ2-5,CATSRDSGRRETQYF,TGTGCCACCAGCAGAGATTCAGGGAGGAGAGAGACCCAGTACTTC
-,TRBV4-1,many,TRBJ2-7,CASSQGPSTYEQYF,TGCGCCAGCAGCCAAGGCCCTAGTACCTACGAGCAGTACTTC
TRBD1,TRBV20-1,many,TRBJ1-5,CSALDRRSNQPQHF,TGCAGTGCCCTGGACAGGCGTAGCAATCAGCCCCAGCATTTT
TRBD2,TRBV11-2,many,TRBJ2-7,CASSSSGEGGTHEQYF,TGTGCCAGCAGCTCTAGTGGGGAGGGAGGAACCCACGAGCAGTACTTC
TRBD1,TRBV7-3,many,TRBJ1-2,CASSRDRGVSGYTF,TGTGCCAGCAGTCGCGACAGGGGAGTAAGTGGCTACACCTTC
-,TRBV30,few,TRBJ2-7,CAWSVRLTYEQYF,TGTGCCTGGAGTGTACGACTTACCTACGAGCAGTACTTC
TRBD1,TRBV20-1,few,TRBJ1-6,CSARQTGASPLHF,TGCAGTGCTAGACAGACAGGGGCTTCACCCCTCCACTTT
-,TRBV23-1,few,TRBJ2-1,CASTPPRDQYNEQFF,TGCGCCAGCACCCCCCCCCGGGATCAATACAATGAGCAGTTCTTC
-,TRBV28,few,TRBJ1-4,CASSLSEIGYEKLFF,TGTGCCAGCAGTTTGTCAGAAATAGGGTATGAAAAACTGTTTTTT
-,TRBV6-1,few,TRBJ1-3,CASSKDPASGNTIYF,TGTGCCAGCAGTAAGGACCCAGCCTCTGGAAACACCATATATTTT
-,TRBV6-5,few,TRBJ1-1,CASRTNLGSTEAFF,TGTGCCAGCAGGACTAATCTAGGGAGCACTGAAGCTTTCTTT
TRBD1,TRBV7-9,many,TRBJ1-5,CASSRDRGPNQPQHF,TGTGCCAGCAGCCGGGACAGGGGGCCTAATCAGCCCCAGCATTTT
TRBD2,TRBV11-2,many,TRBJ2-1,CASSFYPASGRSYNEQFF,TGTGCCAGCAGCTTTTACCCGGCTAGCGGGAGGTCCTACAATGAGCAGTTCTTC
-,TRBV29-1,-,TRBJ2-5,CSPRVQETQYF,TGCAGCCCGCGGGTTCAAGAGACCCAGTACTTC
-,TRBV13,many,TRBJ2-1,CASSLGRGHNEQFF,TGTGCCAGCAGCTTAGGCCGGGGCCACAATGAGCAGTTCTTC
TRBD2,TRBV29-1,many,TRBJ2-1,CSVVPSGRAEQFF,TGCAGCGTTGTGCCTAGCGGGAGGGCTGAGCAGTTCTTC
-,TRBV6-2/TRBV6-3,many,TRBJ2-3,CATVKSTTDTQYF,TGTGCCACCGTAAAGAGCACCACAGATACGCAGTATTTT
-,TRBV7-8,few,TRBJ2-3,CASSPRPAGMSTDTQYF,TGTGCCAGCAGCCCCCGGCCCGCAGGGATGAGCACAGATACGCAGTATTTT
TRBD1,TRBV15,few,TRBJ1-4,CATRNGTGPNEKLFF,TGTGCCACCAGAAACGGGACAGGACCTAATGAAAAACTGTTTTTT
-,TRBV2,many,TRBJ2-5,CASRGAPGETQYF,TGTGCCAGCAGGGGGGCCCCTGGAGAGACCCAGTACTTC
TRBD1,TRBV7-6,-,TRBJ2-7,CAGRDVGTGRYEQYF,TGTGCCGGCAGGGATGTAGGGACAGGGCGCTACGAGCAGTACTTC